This entry describes one T cell receptor (beta chain). Antigen unknown. V dropped 7 bases and J dropped 7; count of bases not matched to a gene: 7. The CDR3 spans 13 residues. Germline CDR1 reads LNHNV; CDR2 reads YYDKDF (reference sequence). These data belong to a study of cytomegalovirus exposure and HLA in healthy donors. Assay: immunoSEQ multiplex PCR; the TCRdb copy retains only in-frame clones and omits some. The table lists about 66,000 clones, around 96% of them singletons. Study outcomes and limitations: Specificity of a few CMV-associated chains for CMV antigens was verified in vitro. Per published reports, the classifier diagnosed cytomegalovirus status with high specificity and sensitivity.

The clonotype originates from a man younger than 35 in good health and CMV-seronegative. The sample taken for sequencing was PBMCs. This chain joins TRBV15 and TRBJ2-7; the match to TRBD1 covers 10 bases. CDR3 loop: CATIGTGEGEQYF. In nucleotides, the CDR3 is TGTGCCACCATCGGGACAGGGGAAGGGGAGCAGTACTTC.